This passage covers 7 T cell receptor beta chains from one sample sequenced in a study of blood T cell repertoires in COVID-19. Method: immunoSEQ multiplex PCR; TCRdb's copy keeps in-frame clones and lacks some. The sample records tens of thousands of clones, about three quarters being singletons. Specimen: peripheral blood. These receptors were collected from a human donor in a cohort sampled during active COVID-19.

The rearrangement joins TRBV3-1 (or the pseudogene TRBV3-2) to TRBJ2-3, with TRBD2 as a possible D gene (5 bases). The CDR3 length is 16 residues. Germline V gene lookup returns CDR1 LGHDT and CDR2 YNNKEL (reference sequence). Trimming took off 4 bases at V and 1 base at J, with 15 bases between the two ends. The CDR3 sequence: CASSPSSSVRTDTQYF. CDR3 coding DNA: TGTGCCAGCAGCCCCTCTAGTAGCGTCCGCACAGATACGCAGTATTTT.

This clone was detected only once. The V call is TRBV11-2, the J call TRBJ2-7, with 7 bases lining up with TRBD1. Unmatched junction bases numbered 8, after V lost 1 base and J lost 2 bases. The CDR3 covers 16 residues. Germline V gives CDR1 SGHAT, CDR2 FQNNGV. The DNA for the CDR3 is TGTGCCAGCAGCTTAGCCCCGACAGGGCGGCCCTACGAGCAGTACTTC. This gives the protein CASSLAPTGRPYEQYF.

The chain recombines TRBV4-3 with TRBJ2-3; 9 positions agree with TRBD2. CDR1 is LGHNA and CDR2 is YSLEER in the germline V gene. The CDR3 runs to 16 residues. Trimming cost V 3 bases and J 2 bases; bases outside gene matches: 6. This CDR3 reads CASSQAVAGVTDTQYF. Here the CDR3 DNA reads TGCGCCAGCAGCCAGGCCGTAGCGGGAGTCACAGATACGCAGTATTTT.

As DNA, the CDR3 is TGTGCCAGCAGTTTAGAGGGCACAGGGGTACGAGAGACCCAGTACTTC. It encodes CASSLEGTGVRETQYF. J is TRBJ2-5 and V is TRBV28; 7 nucleotides align to TRBD1. The CDR3 is made up of 16 amino acids. The J segment lost 4 bases and the V segment lost 2 bases, leaving 10 bases of the junction unmatched. Germline CDR1 MDHEN, CDR2 SYDVKM. The variable domain in full, with the rest retrieved from reference TRBV28 and TRBJ2-5, is DVKVTQSSRYLVKRTGEKVFLECVQDMDHENMFWYRQDPGLGLRLIYFSYDVKMKEKGDIPEGYSVSREKKERFSLILESASTNQTSMYLCASSLEGTGVRETQYFGPGTRLLVL.

The rearrangement links TRBV25-1 to TRBJ1-2, with D perhaps TRBD1 (6 bases). V dropped 3 bases and J dropped 6 bases, with 11 bases sitting between them. The CDR3 totals 13 residues. CDR1 and CDR2 (germline): MGHDK, SYGVNS. CDR3 region: CASSEEYRDGYTF. The CDR3 bases are TGTGCCAGCAGTGAGGAATACAGGGATGGCTACACCTTC.

This chain's CDR3 is CASRREGGQFF. Written as DNA, the CDR3 is TGTGCCAGTAGAAGGGAGGGAGGGCAGTTCTTC. V is TRBV19 and J is TRBJ2-1; TRBD2 agrees at 7 bases. This CDR3 contains 11 residues. Unmatched junction bases numbered 5, after V lost 6 bases and J lost 12 bases. In germline, CDR1 is LNHDA, CDR2 SQIVND (reference sequence).

V and J are TRBV9 and TRBJ1-1; 7 positions agree with TRBD1. Germline loops: CDR1 SGDLS, CDR2 YYNGEE. The length of the CDR3 is 13 residues. Trimming took 3 bases from V and 4 from J; bases not matched to a gene: 3. CDR3 in amino acids: CASSARDSTEAFF. The CDR3 DNA sequence: TGTGCCAGCAGCGCCCGGGACAGCACTGAAGCTTTCTTT. Full variable domain (rest looked up from reference TRBV9 and TRBJ1-1): DSGVTQTPKHLITATGQRVTLRCSPRSGDLSVYWYQQSLDQGLQFLIQYYNGEERAKGNILERFSAQQFPDLHSELNLSSLELGDSALYFCASSARDSTEAFFGQGTRLTVV.